The rows below give T cell receptor beta chains drawn from one sample of a study of somatic mutations in cytotoxic T cells in rheumatoid arthritis. Repertoires were generated with immunoSEQ multiplex PCR, while TCRdb's copy carries only in-frame clones and drops some. The data show approximately 20,000 clones, with over 75% seen just once and roughly a tenth held by the top ten. Sequences were obtained from CD8+ T cells sorted from blood. Receptors originate from a woman in her forties or fifties in good health. CDR3s include the opening cysteine and the closing phenylalanine or tryptophan. The D gene is left open where the match is weak. Some rows mark clone size as missing; the rest say once, few, many or name a class of expanded clone.

D gene | J gene | clone size | V gene | CDR3 DNA | CDR3 protein
NA | TRBJ2-5 | NA | TRBV7-9 | TGTGCCAGCAGCTTAGGGCGGCGTATCCAAGAGACCCAGTACTTC | CASSLGRRIQETQYF
NA | TRBJ2-5 | NA | TRBV30 | TGTGCCTGGACCGGGCTAGAAGAGACCCAGTACTTC | CAWTGLEETQYF
NA | TRBJ1-2 | NA | TRBV7-3 | TGTGCCAGCAGCTTAACTCCAGGTCCTAACTATGGCTACACCTTC | CASSLTPGPNYGYTF
NA | TRBJ1-5 | once | TRBV5-6 | TGTGCCAGCAGCTTCGGGCTGGGCAATCAGCCCCAGCATTTT | CASSFGLGNQPQHF
NA | TRBJ2-7 | NA | TRBV7-9 | TGTGCCAGCAGCTTAACAGGCGGGTTCTTCGTACAGGAGTACTTC | CASSLTGGFFVQEYF
NA | TRBJ1-4 | NA | TRBV7-8 | TGTGCCAGCAGCGAACCTTACGGGGCGGGATTTGGGGAAAAACTGTTTTTT | CASSEPYGAGFGEKLFF
NA | TRBJ2-1 | NA | TRBV27 | TGTGCCAGCAGCCCTGGACCGACTGCGAGCTCCTACAATGAGCAGTTCTTC | CASSPGPTASSYNEQFF
TRBD2 | TRBJ2-7 | NA | TRBV13 | TGTGCCAGCAGCTTCCGACTAGCGGGTACCTCCTACGAGCAGTACTTC | CASSFRLAGTSYEQYF
TRBD1 | TRBJ2-5 | NA | TRBV15 | TGTGCCACCAGTACCACAGGGGGCTTGGAGACCCAGTACTTC | CATSTTGGLETQYF
NA | TRBJ2-3 | NA | TRBV5-4 | TGTGCCAGCAGCTTCTCTTTCAATCAGGCCGATTCGCAGTATTTT | CASSFSFNQADSQYF
NA | TRBJ2-7 | NA | TRBV28 | TGTGCCAGCAGTTTCCACGACTACGAGCAGTACTTC | CASSFHDYEQYF
NA | TRBJ1-3 | NA | TRBV28 | TGTGCCAGCAGGGAAGGGTCTCTTGGAAACACCATATATTTT | CASREGSLGNTIYF
NA | TRBJ2-5 | NA | TRBV5-6 | TGTGCCAGCGGACCGTGGGGCAGGGAAGAGACCCAGTACTTC | CASGPWGREETQYF
NA | TRBJ1-2 | NA | TRBV6-5 | TGTGCCAGCAGGGGGGCTGGCACAGGGAACTATGGCTACACCTTC | CASRGAGTGNYGYTF
NA | TRBJ1-6 | few | TRBV4-1 | TGCGCCAGCAGCCAAGAAGCCCCAAATTCACCCCTCCACTTT | CASSQEAPNSPLHF
TRBD1 | TRBJ2-7 | NA | TRBV2 | TGTGCCAGCAGTGACCCCCGGGACAGCTCCTACGAGCAGTACTTC | CASSDPRDSSYEQYF
NA | TRBJ2-3 | NA | TRBV11-3 | TGTGCCAGCAGCTCCAGTCCGGGTAGCTTAGATACGCAGTATTTT | CASSSSPGSLDTQYF
NA | TRBJ2-7 | NA | TRBV5-4 | TGTGCCAGCAGCCTGACAGACTCCTACGAGCAGTACTTC | CASSLTDSYEQYF
TRBD1 | TRBJ2-7 | NA | TRBV5-4 | TGTGCCAGCAGCCCCGGACAGGGCAGCTACGAGCAGTACTTC | CASSPGQGSYEQYF
NA | TRBJ2-7 | NA | TRBV14 | TGTGCCAGCAGCCCATCACCACGCTACGAGCAGTACTTC | CASSPSPRYEQYF
TRBD2 | TRBJ2-7 | medium-sized | TRBV5-4 | TGTGCCAGCAGCTTGGATGTGCCGGGGACTAGCGAAACCTACGAGCAGTACTTC | CASSLDVPGTSETYEQYF
TRBD2 | TRBJ2-1 | NA | TRBV5-4 | TGTGCCAGCAGCTTTGGACTAGGGAATGAGCAGTTCTTC | CASSFGLGNEQFF
NA | TRBJ1-1 | once | TRBV5-5 | TGTGCCAGCAGCCTTAGACAGGAGATCGGAGCTTTCTTT | CASSLRQEIGAFF
NA | TRBJ2-5 | NA | TRBV5-6 | TGTGCCAGCAGCCTGAGCCTTGTTGTGACCCAGTACTTC | CASSLSLVVTQYF
TRBD1 | TRBJ2-7 | NA | TRBV4-1 | TGCGCCAGCAGCCAAGAAGGGACAGGGGCCTACGAGCAGTACTTC | CASSQEGTGAYEQYF
NA | TRBJ2-7 | NA | TRBV28 | TGTGCCAGCAGTTCACGGGACGGCGAATACTACGAGCAGTACTTC | CASSSRDGEYYEQYF
NA | TRBJ2-2 | NA | TRBV2 | TGTGCCAGCAGCGGACGAGGGGGTGTGGGTACCGGGGAGCTGTTTTTT | CASSGRGGVGTGELFF
TRBD2 | TRBJ2-3 | NA | TRBV11-3 | TGTGCCAGCAGCATAGGACTAGGTACGCAGTATTTT | CASSIGLGTQYF
NA | TRBJ2-7 | NA | TRBV27 | TGTGCCAGCAGCATCAGGGGAGCCGAGCAGTACTTC | CASSIRGAEQYF
TRBD1 | TRBJ1-5 | NA | TRBV19 | TGTGCCACCATAGGGACAGGCCCGTATCAGCCCCAGCATTTT | CATIGTGPYQPQHF
TRBD1 | TRBJ2-1 | NA | TRBV29-1 | TGCAGCGTTGAAGTCACAGGGGCGAATCCTAATGAGCAGTTCTTC | CSVEVTGANPNEQFF
NA | TRBJ1-5 | NA | TRBV7-8 | TGTGCCAGCAGCATTACAGGGTCTAGCAATCAGCCCCAGCATTTT | CASSITGSSNQPQHF
TRBD2 | TRBJ2-2 | NA | TRBV28 | TGTGCCAGCGGCCCCAGCGGGGGGGACGGGGAGCTGTTTTTT | CASGPSGGDGELFF
TRBD2 | TRBJ2-7 | NA | TRBV27 | TGTGCCGGCAGTCCGGGACTAGCGGGAGGGCCGAGCTCCTACGAGCAGTACTTC | CAGSPGLAGGPSSYEQYF
NA | TRBJ1-2 | NA | TRBV6-5 | TGTGCCAGCAGCCCCCGGGGGGGGATCTATGGCTACACCTTC | CASSPRGGIYGYTF
NA | TRBJ2-7 | NA | TRBV15 | TGTGCCACCAGCAGTGGAGGGGAGGACTACGAGCAGTACTTC | CATSSGGEDYEQYF
TRBD1 | TRBJ2-2 | once | TRBV11-2 | TGTGCCAGCAGCTTATCCCGGGGGACAGGGGGCGCGGGGGAGCTGTTTTTT | CASSLSRGTGGAGELFF
NA | TRBJ2-1 | NA | TRBV25-1 | TGTGCCAGCAGTGAGCCCGCGGCCGGTCACAATGAGCAGTTCTTC | CASSEPAAGHNEQFF
NA | TRBJ1-1 | NA | TRBV27 | TGTGCCAGCAGTTTATCGGAGGTGGGGAACACTGAAGCTTTCTTT | CASSLSEVGNTEAFF
NA | TRBJ2-7 | few | TRBV7-9 | TGTGCCAGCAGCTTCCAGGGTCCCGAGCAGTACTTC | CASSFQGPEQYF
NA | TRBJ1-5 | NA | TRBV7-8 | TGTGCCAGCAGCTTATGGGAAGGTCAGCCCCAGCATTTT | CASSLWEGQPQHF
NA | TRBJ1-3 | NA | TRBV5-4 | TGTGCCAGCAGCTTGTCCATCGACTCTGGAAACACCATATATTTT | CASSLSIDSGNTIYF
NA | TRBJ1-4 | NA | TRBV6-1 | TGTGCCAGCAGTCAGCGCAGAGCAACTAATGAAAAACTGTTTTTT | CASSQRRATNEKLFF